The 9 T cell receptor beta chains given below trace back to one sample, sequenced in a study of Ad26.COV2.S vaccination and SARS-CoV-2 variants. Some clones are missing from TCRdb's copy, which holds only in-frame ones; the method was immunoSEQ multiplex PCR. The sample has a few hundred thousand clones; under 90% are singletons. Treatment given: some 20 received Ad26.COV2.S at low or high dose, single or two shots; about 5 received placebo; per-sample allocation not given. Repertoires come from day 63 after the first vaccine or placebo injection. Sequenced here: peripheral blood, sampled in a trial of Ad26.COV2.S vaccine versus placebo. The receptors were gathered from a person aged 18-65 years who received the Ad26.COV2.S COVID-19 vaccine or a placebo.

This clone appeared a few times. The chain combines TRBV19 with TRBJ2-3; 11 bases agree with TRBD2. Trimming removed 5 bases from V and 3 bases from J; junction bases left unmatched: 1. Germline V lookup: CDR1 LNHDA, CDR2 SQIVND (reference sequence). The CDR3 extends over 14 amino acids. The CDR3 DNA is TGTGCCAGTAGTGGGACTAGCGGAACAGATACGCAGTATTTT. Its protein product is CASSGTSGTDTQYF.

This chain joins TRBV19 and TRBJ1-6; no definite D call. V was cut by 3 bases and J by 5 bases, with 17 bases left in between. Germline V gives CDR1 LNHDA, CDR2 SQIVND (reference sequence). The CDR3 is 17 residues long. The CDR3 here is CASSMIFRKRDNSPLHF. CDR3 DNA sequence: TGTGCCAGTAGTATGATATTTCGGAAACGGGATAATTCACCCCTCCACTTT. Full variable domain (remainder filled in from reference TRBV19 and TRBJ1-6): DGGITQSPKYLFRKEGQNVTLSCEQNLNHDAMYWYRQDPGQGLRLIYYSQIVNDFQKGDIAEGYSVSREKKESFPLTVTSAQKNPTAFYLCASSMIFRKRDNSPLHFGNGTRLTVT.

For the CDR3, the DNA is TGTGCCAGCAGTTATTTGGGGCTTCAGCCCCAGCATTTT. Translation gives CASSYLGLQPQHF. This chain uses TRBV6-6 with TRBJ1-5; TRBD1 is a possible D gene (5 bases). This CDR3 contains 13 residues. Germline loops: CDR1 MNHNY, CDR2 SVGAGI (reference sequence). Trimming took 3 bases from V and 6 from J, leaving 9 bases between them.

This clone has a single count. The rearrangement links TRBV4-2 to TRBJ2-7; D is perhaps TRBD2 (6 bases). Germline V gene data show CDR1 as LGHNA and CDR2 as YNFKEQ. This CDR3 is 15 amino acids long. Trimming cost V 1 base and J 4 bases, with 14 bases left between them. The CDR3 here is CASSQAGEALYEQYF. DNA of the CDR3: TGTGCCAGCAGCCAAGCCGGGGAGGCCCTTTACGAGCAGTACTTC.

The rearrangement joins TRBV4-3 to TRBJ1-4, with unresolved D. Germline CDR1 is LGHNA and CDR2 is YSLEER. Trimming took 4 bases from V and 0 from J, leaving 12 bases between them. This CDR3 has 16 amino acids. In DNA form, the CDR3 reads TGCGCCAGCAGCCGCCTACTGACCGCAACTAATGAAAAACTGTTTTTT. Translation: CASSRLLTATNEKLFF.

V gene TRBV11-3 combines with J gene TRBJ2-7; 7 bases line up with TRBD2. The ends lost 8 bases at V and 5 bases at J; junction bases unmatched: 12. There are 14 residues in the CDR3. Per the germline V gene, CDR1 is SGHNT and CDR2 is YENEEA. The DNA for the CDR3 is TGTGCCAGCGGCGGGGAGGGAGCGCTGAACGAGCAGTACTTC. Translation gives CASGGEGALNEQYF.

This chain's CDR3 is CASSIDGEGSDTEAFF. As DNA, the CDR3 is TGTGCCAGTAGTATAGACGGTGAAGGGTCGGATACTGAAGCTTTCTTT. The rearrangement links TRBV19 to TRBJ1-1, with D hard to call. The CDR3 covers 16 residues. V lost 0 bases to trimming and J lost 5 bases, with 16 bases between them. Looked up from germline, CDR1 is LNHDA and CDR2 is SQIVND (reference sequence). The entire variable domain, with the rest obtained from reference TRBV19 and TRBJ1-1, is as follows: DGGITQSPKYLFRKEGQNVTLSCEQNLNHDAMYWYRQDPGQGLRLIYYSQIVNDFQKGDIAEGYSVSREKKESFPLTVTSAQKNPTAFYLCASSIDGEGSDTEAFFGQGTRLTVV.

This CDR3 reads CATSRDLTAETQYF. In nucleotides, the CDR3 is TGTGCCACCAGCAGAGACCTGACTGCGGAGACCCAGTACTTC. The chain carries TRBV15 and TRBJ2-5; D remains unclear. Looked up from germline, CDR1 is LNHNV and CDR2 is YYDKDF (reference sequence). CDR3 size: 14 residues. Trimming shortened V by 0 bases and J by 5 bases, and 10 bases separated the two germline ends. Full variable domain (rest looked up from reference TRBV15 and TRBJ2-5): DAMVIQNPRYQVTQFGKPVTLSCSQTLNHNVMYWYQQKSSQAPKLLFHYYDKDFNNEADTPDNFQSRRPNTSFCFLDIRSPGLGDTAMYLCATSRDLTAETQYFGPGTRLLVL.

The chain recombines TRBV19 with TRBJ1-1; D is undetermined. The V end was cut by 7 bases, the J end by 1 base, with 16 bases between. The CDR3 is 15 amino acids. Germline V CDR1 and CDR2: LNHDA, SQIVND (reference sequence). CDR3 bases: TGTGCCAGTACCGCGTGGGATATAAGGAACACTGAAGCTTTCTTT. Its protein is CASTAWDIRNTEAFF. The variable domain in full, with the rest retrieved from reference TRBV19 and TRBJ1-1, is DGGITQSPKYLFRKEGQNVTLSCEQNLNHDAMYWYRQDPGQGLRLIYYSQIVNDFQKGDIAEGYSVSREKKESFPLTVTSAQKNPTAFYLCASTAWDIRNTEAFFGQGTRLTVV.